Listed here are 27 T cell receptor beta chains from one sample, sequenced in a study of spatial heterogeneity in lung cancer (dated by TCRdb to between 2018 and 2020). What this sample's time point label stands for: sample taken at primary tumor resection. The receptor library was made with 5' RACE. The instrument given in TCRdb is NextSeq 500. TCRdb reworked the public reads: Q25 trimming with fastp, MiXCR clone assembly, productive beta chains retained. Entries are consolidated by CDR3 protein sequence, retaining the most common genes and DNA. In all, the sample holds thousands of distinct CDR3 sequences, and roughly 10% of those were seen once. The ten largest clones add up to 6.5% to 7.5% of the sample. The sample in question was normal lung tissue next to the tumor, obtained at surgery. The origin of the receptors is a female donor with early-stage non-small cell lung cancer.

The gene calls are TRBV6-1 and TRBJ2-2; 8 nucleotides match TRBD1. The length of the CDR3 is 13 residues. Germline CDR1 reads MNHNS; CDR2 reads SASEGT. V was clipped by 6 bases and J by 7 bases; unmatched bases: 4. The CDR3 nucleotides read TGTGCCAGCAGGGACAGGGCAAACGGGGAGCTGTTTTTT. Translating gives CASRDRANGELFF.

This clonotype counts as large (0.1 to 1%). This sequence joins TRBV29-1 and TRBJ2-5; tentative D call: TRBD1 (5 bases). Looked up from germline, CDR1 is SQVTM and CDR2 is ANQGSEA. Trimming pared 4 bases from V and 1 base from J, leaving 10 bases between. The CDR3 extends over 13 amino acids. In DNA, the CDR3 is TGCAGCGTTGGTTTGCAGGGCCAAGAGACCCAGTACTTC. It yields the protein CSVGLQGQETQYF.

J is TRBJ2-5 and V is TRBV27; perhaps TRBD1 as D (6 bases). The CDR3 has 14 amino acids. Trimming shortened V by 6 bases and J by 5 bases, and 16 bases separated the two germline ends. Germline V gives CDR1 MNHEY, CDR2 SMNVEV (reference sequence). CDR3 in DNA: TGTGCCAGCAGCCAACAGGGAATTCGGGAGACCCAGTACTTC. Its protein is CASSQQGIRETQYF.

By its share, this clonotype is medium-sized (0.01 to 0.1%). The rearrangement uses TRBV6-2 or TRBV6-3 and TRBJ1-1; 9 positions agree with TRBD1. With 2 bases clipped from V and 1 base from J, the junction kept 2 bases outside the gene matches. CDR1 is MNHEY, CDR2 SVGEGT, per germline. This CDR3 is built from 15 residues. For the CDR3, the DNA is TGTGCCAGCAGTTACCCGGGACAGGGGAACACTGAAGCTTTCTTT. Encoded protein: CASSYPGQGNTEAFF.

Sample share makes this clonotype medium-sized (0.01 to 0.1%). The V call is TRBV7-2, the J call TRBJ1-5; D gene uncertain. The CDR3 runs to 16 residues. CDR1 SGHTA and CDR2 FQGNSA come from the germline V gene. Between the trimmed V and J ends, which lost 1 base and 5 bases, there was a span of 15 bases. CDR3 in DNA: TGTGCCAGCAGCTTAGGACCCTCACGGCGAGATCAGCCCCAGCATTTT. Its translation is CASSLGPSRRDQPQHF.

This clonotype is categorized as medium-sized. The chain has TRBV5-8 and TRBJ2-3; 9 bases are shared with TRBD1. CDR1 and CDR2 from the germline V gene are SGHTS and YDEGEE. The CDR3 sequence is 17 residues long. Trimming cost V 3 bases and J 0 bases; bases outside gene matches: 8. The CDR3 nucleotides read TGTGCCAGCAGCTCCGGACAGGGGATTACTAGCACAGATACGCAGTATTTT. Protein product: CASSSGQGITSTDTQYF.

This clonotype turned up a few times. This chain uses TRBV29-1 with TRBJ2-5; 7 nucleotides align to TRBD1. This CDR3 spans 11 amino acids. V dropped 0 bases and J dropped 12; count of bases not matched to a gene: 4. Looked up from germline, CDR1 is SQVTM and CDR2 is ANQGSEA. CDR3 protein: CSVEDFGTEYF. DNA of the CDR3: TGCAGCGTTGAAGACTTTGGGACAGAGTACTTC.

This clonotype was found many times. The chain couples TRBV7-9 to TRBJ2-7; 9 bases are shared with TRBD1. V shed 4 bases and J 6 bases; nucleotides not matched to a gene: 7. Germline CDR1 reads SEHNR; CDR2 reads FQNEAQ (reference sequence). CDR3 length: 14 residues. CDR3 DNA sequence: TGTGCCAGCAGCTCGCGGACAGGGGTTTCCGAGCAGTACTTC. This codes for CASSSRTGVSEQYF.

In its sample, this clonotype ranks as medium-sized. This rearrangement joins TRBV20-1 to TRBJ1-6; no clear D gene. This CDR3 comprises 18 residues. CDR1 and CDR2 from the germline V gene are DFQATT and SNEGSKA (reference sequence). V was shortened by 0 bases and J by 7 bases, with 22 bases between the two germline ends. In DNA, the CDR3 is TGCAGTGCTAGAGATCTCGGGCTCCGCGATGGGGTAAATTCACCCCTCCACTTT. It codes for CSARDLGLRDGVNSPLHF.

The chain carries TRBV29-1 and TRBJ2-1; D may match TRBD1 or TRBD2 (6 bases each). Trimming removed 4 bases at V and 4 bases at J, with 14 bases between. Germline-derived CDR1 and CDR2 are SQVTM and ANQGSEA. The CDR3 covers 14 residues. The CDR3 DNA is TGCAGCGTTGGAGACGGGGGCCTTTACAATGAGCAGTTCTTC. It encodes CSVGDGGLYNEQFF.

This clonotype is labeled as medium-sized. The chain is built from TRBV2 and TRBJ2-7; tentatively, D is TRBD2 (6 bases). Trimming stripped 6 bases from V and 3 bases from J, with 24 bases between. The germline V gene encodes CDR1 SNHLY and CDR2 FYNNEI. CDR3 length equals 17 residues. Here the CDR3 DNA reads TGTGCCAGCAGGCCTCGAACCAGGTCAGGCGGGGACTACGAGCAGTACTTC. Translating gives CASRPRTRSGGDYEQYF.

The gene calls are TRBV30 and TRBJ2-2; the match to TRBD2 covers 10 bases. Looked up from germline, CDR1 is GTSNPN and CDR2 is SVGIG (reference sequence). With V trimmed by 2 bases and J by 5 bases, 11 bases remained unmatched. This CDR3 has 17 amino acids. CDR3 bases: TGTGCCTGGAGTCCGGGACTAGCGCCTTCGGGGACCGGGGAGCTGTTTTTT. Protein sequence: CAWSPGLAPSGTGELFF.

Within the sample, this clonotype is medium-sized. This rearrangement joins TRBV6-2 or TRBV6-3 to TRBJ2-7; D remains ambiguous. Trimming shortened V by 5 bases and J by 6 bases, and 11 bases separated the two germline ends. The CDR3 spans 12 residues. Germline assignment: CDR1 MNHEY and CDR2 SVGEGT. The CDR3 region has the DNA TGTGCCAGCAGTCCCCTCTCGCGCGAGCAGTACTTC. Amino acid sequence: CASSPLSREQYF.

By sample fraction, this clonotype is medium-sized (0.01 to 0.1%). The rearrangement uses TRBV4-3 and TRBJ2-1; 13 bases are shared with TRBD2. Germline assignment: CDR1 LGHNA and CDR2 YSLEER. The CDR3 runs to 17 residues. The V segment lost 1 base and the J segment 6 bases; nucleotides outside the gene matches: 6. The CDR3 nucleotides read TGCGCCAGCAGCCAAGGGTCGGGACTAGCGGGGCGCAATGAGCAGTTCTTC. Protein: CASSQGSGLAGRNEQFF.

By share, this clonotype counts as large. This CDR3 reads CASSQGVRSQETQYF. CDR3 sequence (DNA): TGTGCCAGCAGCCAAGGAGTTCGGAGCCAAGAGACCCAGTACTTC. The chain uses TRBV3-1 and TRBJ2-5; no clear D gene. The CDR3 extends over 15 amino acids. CDR1 LGHDT and CDR2 YNNKEL come from the germline V gene (reference sequence). Deletions cut 1 base from V and 1 base from J, with 10 bases between.

This clonotype was detected many times. This sequence joins TRBV10-3 and TRBJ1-5; TRBD1 is a possible D gene (5 bases). The CDR3 has 15 amino acids. Germline assignment: CDR1 ENHRY and CDR2 SYGVKD. V dropped 6 bases and J dropped 1 base, with 13 bases sitting between them. The CDR3 protein is CAIRATGTSNQPQHF. The CDR3 nucleotides read TGTGCCATCAGGGCCACGGGGACGAGCAATCAGCCCCAGCATTTT.

This clonotype was seen many times. This chain links TRBV12-3 or TRBV12-4 with TRBJ2-5, with a weak D call TRBD2 (6 bases). The CDR3 is made up of 14 amino acids. The V end lost 2 bases, the J end lost 0 bases, and 7 bases lay between the germline ends. DNA of the CDR3: TGTGCCAGCAGTTTATGGACTAACCAAGAGACCCAGTACTTC. Its translation is CASSLWTNQETQYF.

The V gene is TRBV6-2 or TRBV6-3, the J gene TRBJ2-2; the match to TRBD2 covers 9 bases. Germline trimming cut 2 bases from V and 5 bases from J; bases unmatched to any gene: 9. In germline, CDR1 is MNHEY, CDR2 SVGEGT. This CDR3 spans 17 amino acids. DNA for the CDR3: TGTGCCAGCAGTTACGATTTAGTAGCGGGAGAAACCGGGGAGCTGTTTTTT. This codes for CASSYDLVAGETGELFF.

This clonotype was found once. V and J are TRBV20-1 and TRBJ2-2; TRBD2 aligns across 10 bases. In germline, CDR1 is DFQATT, CDR2 SNEGSKA (reference sequence). V was clipped by 2 bases and J by 7 bases; unmatched bases: 7. This CDR3 has 15 residues. The DNA of the CDR3 is TGCAGTGCTAGACCGCCAGCGGGAGGGCGCGGGGAGCTGTTTTTT. It codes for CSARPPAGGRGELFF.

J is TRBJ2-2 and V is TRBV6-5; 11 positions match TRBD2. Per germline, CDR1 MNHEY and CDR2 SVGAGI. V lost 6 bases, J lost 4 bases, and 4 bases stayed unmatched. This CDR3 spans 15 amino acids. The CDR3, as DNA: TGTGCCAGCAGGGCCGGGACTAGCGGCACCGGGGAGCTGTTTTTT. Translated: CASRAGTSGTGELFF.

This clonotype is labeled as medium-sized. This chain connects TRBV7-8 to TRBJ2-5; D possibly corresponds to TRBD2 (6 bases). V was pared by 0 bases and J by 4 bases, with 15 bases between. From germline, CDR1 is SGHVS and CDR2 FQNEAQ. This CDR3 is 16 amino acids long. The CDR3 reads CASSLAVGAGLETQYF. The DNA for the CDR3 is TGTGCCAGCAGCTTAGCGGTAGGGGCGGGATTAGAGACCCAGTACTTC.

Within the sample, this clonotype is medium-sized (0.01 to 0.1%). The gene calls are TRBV7-6 and TRBJ2-5; the D is unclear. Germline CDR1 reads SGHVS; CDR2 reads FNYEAQ. The CDR3 consists of 14 residues. Trimming stripped 5 bases from V and 0 bases from J, with 10 bases between. The CDR3 DNA is TGTGCCAGCAGCCCCTCGGGCTACCAAGAGACCCAGTACTTC. This gives the protein CASSPSGYQETQYF.

This clonotype was seen only a few times. The V call is TRBV23-1, the J call TRBJ2-2; D remains ambiguous. TRBV23-1 is an ORF; its function is uncertain. This CDR3 is 17 amino acids long. Trimming shortened V by 1 base and J by 2 bases, and 14 bases separated the two germline ends. CDR3 nucleotides: TGCGCCAGCAGTCAATGCGTAGGGCGGCTCAACACCGGGGAGCTGTTTTTT. This translates into CASSQCVGRLNTGELFF.

In its sample, this clonotype is medium-sized. The J gene is TRBJ1-4, the V gene TRBV11-2; TRBD1 might be the D (5 bases). The V gene's germline CDR1 is SGHAT and CDR2 FQNNGV. CDR3 length equals 14 residues. Trimming left V 5 bases short and J 2 bases short, with 9 bases between. CDR3 in DNA: TGTGCCAGCAGCCGGGGGAATACTAATGAAAAACTGTTTTTT. This sequence encodes CASSRGNTNEKLFF.

This clonotype has at least ten counts. V is TRBV7-2 and J is TRBJ1-2; 11 positions agree with TRBD1. CDR3 length: 16 amino acids. The germline CDR1 and CDR2 sequences are SGHTA and FQGNSA. J was trimmed by 4 bases and V by 4 bases; bases with no gene match: 8. The CDR3 here is CASSSGQGAGSYGYTF. CDR3 in DNA: TGTGCCAGCAGCTCAGGACAGGGGGCTGGTAGCTATGGCTACACCTTC.

J is TRBJ1-1 and V is TRBV20-1, with D uncertain. The V gene's germline CDR1 is DFQATT and CDR2 SNEGSKA (reference sequence). The CDR3 covers 16 residues. Trimming pared 0 bases from V and 4 bases from J, leaving 18 bases between. The chain's CDR3 is CSARDKVAAWSTEAFF. In nucleotides, the CDR3 is TGCAGTGCTAGAGATAAGGTCGCAGCTTGGTCCACTGAAGCTTTCTTT.

This clonotype is labeled medium-sized. This CDR3 is CASVAGDSYEQYF. Here the CDR3 DNA reads TGTGCCAGCGTAGCGGGTGACTCCTACGAGCAGTACTTC. The gene calls are TRBV7-9 and TRBJ2-7; 7 nucleotides match TRBD2. This CDR3 contains 13 residues. The germline CDR1 and CDR2 sequences are SEHNR and FQNEAQ (reference sequence). Losses at the gene ends were 8 bases for V and 0 bases for J; bases not matched to a gene: 4.